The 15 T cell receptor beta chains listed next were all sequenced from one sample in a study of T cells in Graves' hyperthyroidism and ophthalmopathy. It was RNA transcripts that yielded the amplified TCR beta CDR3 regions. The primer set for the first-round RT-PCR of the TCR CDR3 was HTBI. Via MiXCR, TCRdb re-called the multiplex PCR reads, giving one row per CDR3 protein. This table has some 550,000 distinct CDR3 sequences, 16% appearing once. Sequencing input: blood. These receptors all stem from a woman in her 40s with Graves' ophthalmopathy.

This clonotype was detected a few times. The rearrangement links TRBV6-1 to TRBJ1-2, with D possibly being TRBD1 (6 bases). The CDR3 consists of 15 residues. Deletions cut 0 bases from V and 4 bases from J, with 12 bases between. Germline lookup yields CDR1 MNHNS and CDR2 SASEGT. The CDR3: CASSEAPGARYGYTF. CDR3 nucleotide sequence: TGTGCCAGCAGTGAAGCGCCAGGGGCCCGCTATGGCTACACCTTC.

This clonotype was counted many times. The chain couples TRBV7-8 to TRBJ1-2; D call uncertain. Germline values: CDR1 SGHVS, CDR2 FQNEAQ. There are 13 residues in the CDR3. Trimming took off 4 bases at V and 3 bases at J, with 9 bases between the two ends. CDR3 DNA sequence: TGTGCCAGCAGCTCATGGGCGGACTATGGCTACACCTTC. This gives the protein CASSSWADYGYTF.

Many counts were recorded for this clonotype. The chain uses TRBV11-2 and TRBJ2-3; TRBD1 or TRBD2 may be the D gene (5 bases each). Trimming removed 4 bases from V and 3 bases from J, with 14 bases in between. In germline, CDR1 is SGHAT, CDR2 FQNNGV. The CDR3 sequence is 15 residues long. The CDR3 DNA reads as TGTGCCAGCAGCTCCACCTGGGGGAGTACAGATACGCAGTATTTT. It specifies CASSSTWGSTDTQYF.

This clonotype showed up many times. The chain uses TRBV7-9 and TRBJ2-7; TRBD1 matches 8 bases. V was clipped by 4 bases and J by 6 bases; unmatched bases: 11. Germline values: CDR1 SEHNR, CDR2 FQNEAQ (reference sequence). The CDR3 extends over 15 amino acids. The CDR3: CASSSWTGTPAEQYF. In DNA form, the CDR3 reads TGTGCCAGCAGCTCGTGGACAGGGACCCCCGCCGAGCAGTACTTC.

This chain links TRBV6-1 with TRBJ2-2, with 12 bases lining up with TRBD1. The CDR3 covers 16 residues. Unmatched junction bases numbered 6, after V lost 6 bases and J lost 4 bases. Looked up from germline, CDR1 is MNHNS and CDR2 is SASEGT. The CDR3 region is CASRTGTGGPTGELFF. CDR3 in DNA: TGTGCCAGCAGGACCGGGACAGGGGGCCCCACCGGGGAGCTGTTTTTT.

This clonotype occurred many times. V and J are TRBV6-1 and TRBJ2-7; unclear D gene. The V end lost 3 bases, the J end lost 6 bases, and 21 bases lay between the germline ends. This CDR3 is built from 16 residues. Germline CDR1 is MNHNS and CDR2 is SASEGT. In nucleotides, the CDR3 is TGTGCCAGCAGTGAGTTATCGGCCAGTAACTTCGGCGAGCAGTACTTC. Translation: CASSELSASNFGEQYF.

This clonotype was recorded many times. Written as DNA, the CDR3 is TGCGCCAGCAGCTTGGCACTTCCGAACACTGAAGCTTTCTTT. As protein: CASSLALPNTEAFF. The V call is TRBV5-1, the J call TRBJ1-1; D uncertain. V was trimmed by 0 bases and J by 1 base, leaving 7 bases between them. The germline V gene has CDR1 SGHRS and CDR2 YFSETQ. CDR3 length equals 14 residues.

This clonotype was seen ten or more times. CDR3 nucleotide sequence: TGTGCCAGCAGTTTATCGGGACTAGCGGGAACGGATACGCAGTATTTT. Its protein product is CASSLSGLAGTDTQYF. The chain recombines TRBV28 with TRBJ2-3, with 13 bases fitting TRBD2. This CDR3 is 16 amino acids long. Germline lookup yields CDR1 MDHEN and CDR2 SYDVKM. The V gene end was trimmed by 1 base and the J gene end by 6 bases; junction bases not matched to a gene: 4.

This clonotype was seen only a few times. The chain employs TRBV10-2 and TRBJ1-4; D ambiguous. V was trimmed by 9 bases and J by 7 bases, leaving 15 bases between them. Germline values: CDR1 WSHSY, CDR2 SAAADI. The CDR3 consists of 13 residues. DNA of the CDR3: TGCGCCAGTTCCTCCGGGAGGGTTGAAAAACTGTTTTTT. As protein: CASSSGRVEKLFF.

The DNA for the CDR3 is TGTGCCACCAGCAGGTCCCCCGGACAGGTGGATCAGCCCCAGCATTTT. Protein product: CATSRSPGQVDQPQHF. The V call is TRBV15, the J call TRBJ1-5; 7 bases match TRBD1. In germline, CDR1 is LNHNV, CDR2 YYDKDF (reference sequence). The CDR3 covers 16 residues. The V segment lost 3 bases and the J segment 5 bases; nucleotides outside the gene matches: 10.

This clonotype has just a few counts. CDR3 loop: CASSQDFPVSYNEQFF. The CDR3 DNA sequence: TGTGCCAGCAGCCAAGATTTTCCAGTCTCCTACAATGAGCAGTTCTTC. The chain combines TRBV3-1 with TRBJ2-1; D gene unclear. The CDR3 loop spans 16 amino acids. V lost 0 bases and J 0 bases, leaving 9 bases between the germline ends. Germline V gene data show CDR1 as LGHDT and CDR2 as YNNKEL (reference sequence).

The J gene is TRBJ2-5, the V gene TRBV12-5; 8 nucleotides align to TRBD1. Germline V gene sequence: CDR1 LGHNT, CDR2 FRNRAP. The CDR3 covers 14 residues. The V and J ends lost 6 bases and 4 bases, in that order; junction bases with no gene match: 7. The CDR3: CASGGGQGAETQYF. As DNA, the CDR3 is TGTGCTAGTGGGGGTGGACAGGGTGCAGAGACCCAGTACTTC. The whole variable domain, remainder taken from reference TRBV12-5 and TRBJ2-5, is DARVTQTPRHKVTEMGQEVTMRCQPILGHNTVFWYRQTMMQGLELLAYFRNRAPLDDSGMPKDRFSAEMPDATLATLKIQPSEPRDSAVYFCASGGGQGAETQYFGPGTRLLVL.

CDR3 sequence (DNA): TGTGCCAGCAGCGTAGAATCATGGGACGTAATCTCTGGAAACACCATATATTTT. Translating gives CASSVESWDVISGNTIYF. V usage is TRBV9 and J usage is TRBJ1-3, with D possibly matching TRBD1 (5 bases). Germline CDR1 is SGDLS and CDR2 is YYNGEE. Trimming shortened V by 0 bases and J by 0 bases, and 16 bases separated the two germline ends. The CDR3 has 18 residues. Full variable domain (remainder filled in from reference TRBV9 and TRBJ1-3): DSGVTQTPKHLITATGQRVTLRCSPRSGDLSVYWYQQSLDQGLQFLIQYYNGEERAKGNILERFSAQQFPDLHSELNLSSLELGDSALYFCASSVESWDVISGNTIYFGEGSWLTVV.

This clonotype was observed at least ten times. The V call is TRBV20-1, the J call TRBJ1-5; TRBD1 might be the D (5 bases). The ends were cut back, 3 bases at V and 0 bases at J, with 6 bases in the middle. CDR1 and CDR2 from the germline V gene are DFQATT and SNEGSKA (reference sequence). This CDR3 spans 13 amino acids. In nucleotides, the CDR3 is TGCAGTGCTAGGACAGATAGCAATCAGCCCCAGCATTTT. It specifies CSARTDSNQPQHF.

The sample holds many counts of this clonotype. The CDR3 region has the DNA TGTGCCAGCAGTTTGGACGGTTTCAACACTGAAGCTTTCTTT. It yields the protein CASSLDGFNTEAFF. The chain is built from TRBV28 and TRBJ1-1, with D hard to call. V lost 3 bases and J lost 2, with 10 bases in between. This CDR3 contains 14 residues. The germline V gene has CDR1 MDHEN and CDR2 SYDVKM. The variable domain in full, completed from reference TRBV28 and TRBJ1-1, reads DVKVTQSSRYLVKRTGEKVFLECVQDMDHENMFWYRQDPGLGLRLIYFSYDVKMKEKGDIPEGYSVSREKKERFSLILESASTNQTSMYLCASSLDGFNTEAFFGQGTRLTVV.